This TCR beta chain was recorded in a study of blood T cells in healthy people across ages. For the second PCR, which ran for 7 to 11 cycles, a sample-barcoded 5' primer and a J-beta primer mix were used. Via MiXCR, TCRdb re-called the 5' RACE reads, giving one row per CDR3 protein. The sample carries over 450,000 distinct CDR3 sequences, about 24% recorded once. The CDR3 loop spans 16 amino acids. This clonotype was recorded a few times. This sample was also put to use in a study of T cells of mothers and their children.

Sequencing was done on a sample of blood. The chain combines TRBV21-1 with TRBJ2-5; TRBD1, the D gene given by the table, was not confirmed from the DNA. TRBV21-1 is a recognized pseudogene. This receptor was obtained from a boy between 10 and 17 years old in good health. The CDR3, as DNA: TGTGCCAGCAACAACAAAGGACAGGGGGCTAGTGAGACCCAGTACTTC. It yields the protein CASNNKGQGASETQYF.